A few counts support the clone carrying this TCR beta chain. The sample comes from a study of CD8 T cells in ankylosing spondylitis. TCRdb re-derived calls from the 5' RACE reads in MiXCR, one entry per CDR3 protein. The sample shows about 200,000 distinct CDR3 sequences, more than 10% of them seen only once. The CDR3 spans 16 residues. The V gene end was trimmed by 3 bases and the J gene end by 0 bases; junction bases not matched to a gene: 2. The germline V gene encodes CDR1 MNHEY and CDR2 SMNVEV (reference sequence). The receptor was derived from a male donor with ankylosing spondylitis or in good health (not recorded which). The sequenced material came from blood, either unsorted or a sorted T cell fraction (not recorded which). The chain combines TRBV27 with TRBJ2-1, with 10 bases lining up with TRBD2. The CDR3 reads CASSFSSGSSYNEQFF. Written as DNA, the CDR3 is TGTGCCAGCAGTTTCTCTAGCGGGAGCTCCTACAATGAGCAGTTCTTC.